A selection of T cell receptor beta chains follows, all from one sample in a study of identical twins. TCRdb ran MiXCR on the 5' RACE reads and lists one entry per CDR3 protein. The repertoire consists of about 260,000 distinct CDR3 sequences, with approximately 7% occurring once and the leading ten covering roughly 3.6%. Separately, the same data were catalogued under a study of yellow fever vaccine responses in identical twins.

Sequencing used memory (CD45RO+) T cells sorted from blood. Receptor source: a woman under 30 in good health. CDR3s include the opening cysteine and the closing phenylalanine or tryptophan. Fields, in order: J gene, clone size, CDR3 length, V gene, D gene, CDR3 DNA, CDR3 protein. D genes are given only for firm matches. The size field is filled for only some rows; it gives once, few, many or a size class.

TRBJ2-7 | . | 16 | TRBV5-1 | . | TGCGCCAGCAGCAATCAGGGTGCCGTAGGGTCCTACGAGCAGTACTTC | CASSNQGAVGSYEQYF
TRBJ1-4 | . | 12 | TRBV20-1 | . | TGCAGTGCTTCAGGGAGTGGTGAAAAACTGTTTTTT | CSASGSGEKLFF
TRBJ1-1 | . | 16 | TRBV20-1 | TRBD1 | TGCAGTGCTCCGGGACAGGGGGCGTTTCTTAACACTGAAGCTTTCTTT | CSAPGQGAFLNTEAFF
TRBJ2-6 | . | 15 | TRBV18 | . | TGTGCCAGCTCCTATGGGGAGGCTGGGGCCAACGTCCTGACTTTC | CASSYGEAGANVLTF
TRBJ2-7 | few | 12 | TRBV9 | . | TGTGCCAGCGGCCTCAGGGTGGGGGAGCAGTACTTC | CASGLRVGEQYF
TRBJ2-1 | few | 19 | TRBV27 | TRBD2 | TGTGCCAGCAACTTCATTAGCGGGACGCAAACAGGCTCCTACAATGAGCAGTTCTTC | CASNFISGTQTGSYNEQFF
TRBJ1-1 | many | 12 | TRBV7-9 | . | TGTGCCAGCAGCTTCTCGGACACTGAAGCTTTCTTT | CASSFSDTEAFF
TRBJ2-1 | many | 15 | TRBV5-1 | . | TGCGCCAGCAGCTTGGGACAAAGCTCCTACAATGAGCAGTTCTTC | CASSLGQSSYNEQFF
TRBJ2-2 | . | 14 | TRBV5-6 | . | TGTGCCAGCAGCCCCGGGCTTTACACCGGGGCGCTGTTTTTT | CASSPGLYTGALFF
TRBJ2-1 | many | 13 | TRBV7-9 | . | TGTGCCAGCAGCCCAAACACTGGGAATGAGCAGTTCTTC | CASSPNTGNEQFF
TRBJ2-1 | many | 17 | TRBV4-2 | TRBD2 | TGTGCCAGCAGCCAAGAGGAGGCGCTAGCGGGGGGGTATGAGCAGTTCTTC | CASSQEEALAGGYEQFF
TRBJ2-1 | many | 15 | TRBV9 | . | TGTGCCAGCAGCGTAGAGGAGGGGGTGGGCAATGAGCAGTTCTTC | CASSVEEGVGNEQFF
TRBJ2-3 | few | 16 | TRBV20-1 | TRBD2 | TGCAGTGCTCCGGGACTAGCGGACACGGGGACAGATACGCAGTATTTT | CSAPGLADTGTDTQYF
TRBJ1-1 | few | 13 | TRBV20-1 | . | TGCAGTGCTAGAGGGGGTCGGGACACTGAAGCTTTCTTT | CSARGGRDTEAFF
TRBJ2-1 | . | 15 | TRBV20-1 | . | TGCAGTGCTAGAGCCCAAGGAAATCAATACAATGAGCAGTTCTTC | CSARAQGNQYNEQFF
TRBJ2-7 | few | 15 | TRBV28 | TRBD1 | TGTGCCAGCAGGCAAGACAGGGGGGTTTCCTACGAGCAGTACTTC | CASRQDRGVSYEQYF